Presented here are 18 T cell receptor beta chains from one specimen sequenced in a study of CD8+ T cells in alopecia areata. After isolation, RNA underwent reverse transcription to generate cDNA as the sequencing template. Repertoires were generated with immunoSEQ multiplex PCR, while TCRdb's copy carries only in-frame clones and drops some. The sample includes approximately 150,000 clones, about 89% seen only once; the top ten take approximately 16%. The sequenced sample was CD8+ T cells sorted from blood, obtained at week 0. The receptors were gathered from a human donor with alopecia areata.

The chain is built from TRBV7-9 and TRBJ1-1; D perhaps matches TRBD1 (5 bases). The V gene lost 2 bases and the J gene lost 1 base, with 11 bases spanning the gap. This CDR3 has 15 residues. From germline, CDR1 is SEHNR and CDR2 FQNEAQ (reference sequence). The CDR3 region is CASSLYLGANTEAFF. CDR3 bases: TGTGCCAGCAGCTTATATCTCGGGGCGAACACTGAAGCTTTCTTT.

The rearrangement links TRBV27 to TRBJ2-5; 7 bases fit TRBD2. This CDR3 region has 17 residues. Germline assignment: CDR1 MNHEY and CDR2 SMNVEV (reference sequence). V gave up 1 base and J gave up 5 bases; unmatched junction bases: 13. The CDR3 nucleotides read TGTGCCAGCAGTTTATTTTCTCAGGGAGGGACCGCGGAGACCCAGTACTTC. Translating it yields CASSLFSQGGTAETQYF.

This chain joins TRBV15 and TRBJ1-4; 10 bases are a match to TRBD1. Per germline, CDR1 LNHNV and CDR2 YYDKDF (reference sequence). This CDR3 region has 16 residues. The V and J ends lost 6 bases and 7 bases, in that order; junction bases with no gene match: 11. The CDR3 region is CATRLLPGQGFEKLFF. Here the CDR3 DNA reads TGTGCCACCAGACTACTGCCGGGACAGGGGTTTGAAAAACTGTTTTTT. The variable domain in full, completed from reference TRBV15 and TRBJ1-4, reads DAMVIQNPRYQVTQFGKPVTLSCSQTLNHNVMYWYQQKSSQAPKLLFHYYDKDFNNEADTPDNFQSRRPNTSFCFLDIRSPGLGDTAMYLCATRLLPGQGFEKLFFGSGTQLSVL.

This clone was recorded only once. The V call is TRBV4-1, the J call TRBJ2-7; 11 bases line up with TRBD1. The CDR3 covers 16 residues. The trim removed 3 bases at V and 3 bases at J, leaving 7 bases unmatched. Germline V CDR1 and CDR2: MGHRA, YSYEKL. The CDR3 sequence: CASSHVLGQGDYEQYF. Written as DNA, the CDR3 is TGCGCCAGCAGCCATGTCCTGGGACAGGGGGACTACGAGCAGTACTTC.

The chain is built from TRBV28 and TRBJ2-1, with TRBD2 matching over 10 bases. The CDR3 totals 15 residues. Trimming took 6 bases from V and 3 from J; bases not matched to a gene: 5. Germline loops: CDR1 MDHEN, CDR2 SYDVKM. CDR3 nucleotide sequence: TGTGCCAGCAGGTCAGGACTAGCGGACTACAATGAGCAGTTCTTC. Protein product: CASRSGLADYNEQFF.

The chain recombines TRBV29-1 with TRBJ2-7, with D possibly being TRBD1 (5 bases). Trimming cost V 4 bases and J 2 bases, with 12 bases left between them. The CDR3 totals 13 residues. Germline CDR1 reads SQVTM; CDR2 reads ANQGSEA. The CDR3 spells CSVGRGLAYEQYF. The CDR3 region has the DNA TGCAGCGTTGGAAGGGGTTTGGCCTACGAGCAGTACTTC.

This clone was observed a few times. The genes are TRBV28 and TRBJ2-3; perhaps TRBD1 as D (6 bases). This CDR3 is 16 amino acids long. V lost 1 base, J lost 4 bases, and 15 bases lay in between. CDR1 is MDHEN and CDR2 is SYDVKM in the germline V gene. In DNA form, the CDR3 reads TGTGCCAGCAGTTTATACGATGAACAGGGAGCAGATACGCAGTATTTT. Protein: CASSLYDEQGADTQYF.

The chain has TRBV15 and TRBJ2-1; TRBD1 matches at 11 bases. Germline CDR1 and CDR2: LNHNV and YYDKDF (reference sequence). With V trimmed by 8 bases and J by 6 bases, 6 bases remained unmatched. The CDR3 loop spans 14 amino acids. The CDR3 is CATARDRGGNEQFF. The CDR3 coding sequence is TGTGCCACCGCTAGGGACAGGGGGGGCAATGAGCAGTTCTTC.

This chain links TRBV29-1 with TRBJ2-1, with TRBD1 identical over 9 bases. CDR3 length: 19 amino acids. Germline CDR1 SQVTM, CDR2 ANQGSEA. Trimming at V came to 6 bases and at J to 2 bases, leaving 20 bases not matched to a gene. The CDR3 nucleotides read TGCAGCGTCCGAACGGGACAGGGCTTTAGGGGGGGCCCCTACAATGAGCAGTTCTTC. This translates into CSVRTGQGFRGGPYNEQFF.

This clone was seen once. Sequence at one end of the junction differs from germline and may be a read error. The chain uses TRBV9 and TRBJ1-3; D gene uncertain. There are 16 residues in the CDR3. Germline CDR1 and CDR2: SGDLS and YYNGEE. The DNA for the CDR3 is TGTGCCAGCAGCGTAGACCTTGGGAGCTCTGGAAACGCCATATATTTT. Translated, it gives CASSVDLGSSGNAIYF.

The chain recombines TRBV30 with TRBJ2-3; D is uncertain. V shed 7 bases and J shed 2 bases, with 13 bases lying between them. The CDR3 loop spans 13 amino acids. Looked up from germline, CDR1 is GTSNPN and CDR2 is SVGIG (reference sequence). The CDR3 nucleotides are TGTGCCTCGGGCAGTCTGCTCACAGATACGCAGTATTTT. Its translation is CASGSLLTDTQYF.

The sample holds one count of this clone. The genes are TRBV9 and TRBJ1-2, with D perhaps TRBD1 (6 bases). Trimming pared 3 bases from V and 4 bases from J, leaving 16 bases between. This CDR3 spans 15 amino acids. The germline gives CDR1 SGDLS, CDR2 YYNGEE. The CDR3 spells CASSAQDRAIYGYTF. The CDR3 DNA follows: TGTGCCAGCAGCGCCCAGGACAGAGCAATCTATGGCTACACCTTC.

The chain links TRBV27 to TRBJ2-2; D is possibly TRBD1 or TRBD2 (5 bases each). CDR1 is MNHEY and CDR2 is SMNVEV in the germline V gene (reference sequence). V was cut by 8 bases and J by 4 bases, with 11 bases left in between. The CDR3 spans 13 residues. The CDR3 spells CASCRGTTGELFF. The CDR3 nucleotides are TGTGCCAGCTGCAGAGGGACCACCGGGGAGCTGTTTTTT.

This clone has just one count. This chain connects TRBV27 to TRBJ2-7; no reliable D call. The V end lost 0 bases, the J end lost 2 bases, and 8 bases lay between the germline ends. The CDR3 loop spans 14 amino acids. Germline V gene data show CDR1 as MNHEY and CDR2 as SMNVEV (reference sequence). CDR3 nucleotide sequence: TGTGCCAGCAGTTTATCGAAGGTACCCTACGAGCAGTACTTC. Translated, it gives CASSLSKVPYEQYF.

This clone was picked up a small number of times. This CDR3 is also generated by other DNA sequences in the sample. V and J are TRBV6-6 and TRBJ2-1; TRBD2 aligns across 12 bases. The germline V gene encodes CDR1 MNHNY and CDR2 SVGAGI (reference sequence). CDR3 length: 12 amino acids. The CDR3 is CASGLAGNEQFF. In nucleotides, the CDR3 is TGTGCTTCGGGACTAGCGGGCAATGAGCAGTTCTTC.

J is TRBJ2-3 and V is TRBV10-1; 7 positions agree with TRBD1. Per germline, CDR1 WNHNN and CDR2 SYGVQD (reference sequence). V was clipped by 1 base and J by 5 bases; unmatched bases: 6. The CDR3 has 15 residues. The CDR3 protein is CASSELTGLLDTQYF. Written as DNA, the CDR3 is TGCGCCAGCAGTGAGTTGACAGGGTTGCTAGATACGCAGTATTTT.

The V call is TRBV20-1, the J call TRBJ2-1, with a weak D call TRBD2 (7 bases). The CDR3 covers 11 residues. The germline CDR1 and CDR2 sequences are DFQATT and SNEGSKA (reference sequence). Trimming stripped 6 bases from V and 11 bases from J, with 14 bases between. Written as DNA, the CDR3 is TGCAGTGCCCAGTGGGGGGGGCAGCAGTTCTTC. It encodes CSAQWGGQQFF.

This rearrangement joins TRBV13 to TRBJ2-7; D is possibly TRBD1 or TRBD2 (5 bases each). V dropped 4 bases and J dropped 0 bases, with 13 bases sitting between them. Germline V CDR1 and CDR2: PRHDT, FYEKMQ (reference sequence). This CDR3 has 15 residues. CDR3 coding DNA: TGTGCCAGCAGCTCCCGGGACGGAGACTCCTACGAGCAGTACTTC. Amino acids: CASSSRDGDSYEQYF.